These 9 T cell receptor beta chains were all obtained from the same sample, sequenced in a study of metastatic and nonmetastatic thyroid tumors. All patients were treatment-naive before thyroid surgery. TCRdb re-called the PCR reads with MiXCR. The profile covers 43,000 or so clones, with less than 4.5% appearing a single time and about 9.8% taken by the ten largest. Material: blood. Every receptor here comes from a female donor with papillary thyroid cancer or a benign thyroid nodule (not recorded which). Some clones in this sample may be carry-over from other donors' samples.

This clone was seen a few times. The gene calls are TRBV6-1 and TRBJ1-6, with no clear D. This CDR3 contains 13 residues. CDR1 MNHNS and CDR2 SASEGT come from the germline V gene. The V gene lost 5 bases and the J gene lost 7 bases, with 9 bases spanning the gap. The CDR3 DNA follows: TGTGCCAGCAGTCAGGCTCGGAATTCACCCCTCCACTTT. Protein product: CASSQARNSPLHF.

This clone was recorded at least ten times. A read error is possible here, since a much larger clone lies one base away. The same CDR3 arises from other DNA sequences in this sample as well. The V and J genes are TRBV27 and TRBJ2-1; 10 bases are shared with TRBD2. The CDR3 loop spans 19 amino acids. CDR1 is MNHEY and CDR2 is SMNVEV in the germline V gene (reference sequence). CDR3 DNA: TGCGCCAGCAGTCCCCGCAGGCTCAATCTAGCGGGAGCTCTCAATGAGCAGTTCTTC. Its translation is CASSPRRLNLAGALNEQFF.

This clone occurred many times. The chain has TRBV30 and TRBJ1-2; 12 nucleotides agree with TRBD1. The junction had 8 bases not matched to a gene; V was cut back by 7 bases and J by 5 bases. Germline CDR1 reads GTSNPN; CDR2 reads SVGIG (reference sequence). The CDR3 extends over 14 amino acids. This chain's CDR3 is CASPGQGAGYGYTF. CDR3 DNA sequence: TGTGCCTCGCCGGGACAGGGGGCTGGGTATGGCTACACCTTC.

This clone has just a few counts. An end of the junction differs from the germline gene, which may be a read error. The chain couples TRBV28 to TRBJ2-7; 7 bases match TRBD1. The germline CDR1 and CDR2 sequences are MDHEN and SYDVKM. The CDR3 covers 14 residues. The CDR3 nucleotides read TGTGCCAGCAGTTCCCCGGCACAGGGGAACGATCAGTACTTC. It encodes CASSSPAQGNDQYF. The whole variable domain, remainder taken from reference TRBV28 and TRBJ2-7, is DVKVTQSSRYLVKRTGEKVFLECVQDMDHENMFWYRQDPGLGLRLIYFSYDVKMKEKGDIPEGYSVSREKKERFSLILESASTNQTSMYLCASSSPAQGNDQYFGPGTRLTVT.

At least ten counts were recorded for this clone. V and J are TRBV4-1 and TRBJ2-2, with D uncertain. The CDR3 length is 16 residues. The germline V gene encodes CDR1 MGHRA and CDR2 YSYEKL. Trimming took off 0 bases at V and 0 bases at J, with 8 bases between the two ends. Here the CDR3 reads CASSQDGVTNTGELFF. The CDR3 DNA is TGCGCCAGCAGCCAAGATGGGGTAACGAACACCGGGGAGCTGTTTTTT.

This rearrangement joins TRBV7-6 to TRBJ1-4; 10 nucleotides line up with TRBD1. CDR1 is SGHVS, CDR2 FNYEAQ, per germline. The CDR3 sequence is 14 residues long. V was clipped by 5 bases and J by 10 bases; unmatched bases: 7. The CDR3 reads CASSTGQGFGKLFF. The CDR3 DNA reads as TGTGCCAGCAGCACGGGACAGGGGTTCGGAAAACTGTTTTTT. The entire variable domain, with the rest obtained from reference TRBV7-6 and TRBJ1-4, is as follows: GAGVSQSPRYKVTKRGQDVALRCDPISGHVSLYWYRQALGQGPEFLTYFNYEAQQDKSGLPNDRFSAERPEGSISTLTIQRTEQRDSAMYRCASSTGQGFGKLFFGSGTQLSVL.

This clone is medium-sized. The chain carries TRBV27 and TRBJ2-7, with D possibly TRBD2 on 5 matching bases. CDR3 length: 13 amino acids. The germline V and J ends were trimmed by 6 bases and 1 base, with 10 bases remaining between them. The germline V gene encodes CDR1 MNHEY and CDR2 SMNVEV (reference sequence). The CDR3 coding sequence is TGTGCCAGCAGCTCCAGCGGTTCCTACGAGCAGTACTTC. Protein product: CASSSSGSYEQYF.

This clone was seen ten or more times. The V and J genes are TRBV11-2 and TRBJ2-5, with TRBD1 identical over 7 bases. Germline lookup yields CDR1 SGHAT and CDR2 FQNNGV. The ends lost 7 bases at V and 1 base at J; junction bases unmatched: 3. This CDR3 contains 13 residues. CDR3 sequence (DNA): TGTGCCAGCAAGGGACAGTTCCAAGAGACCCAGTACTTC. Amino acid sequence: CASKGQFQETQYF.

There are a few counts of this clone. This chain uses TRBV27 with TRBJ2-1; D uncertain. The germline gives CDR1 MNHEY, CDR2 SMNVEV (reference sequence). This CDR3 has 11 residues. The V gene lost 2 bases and the J gene lost 9 bases, with 5 bases spanning the gap. The DNA of the CDR3 is TGTGCCAGCAGTTTAAACACTGAGCAGTTCTTC. It codes for CASSLNTEQFF.